These 15 T cell receptor beta chains came from one sample sequenced in a study of monozygotic twins with inflammatory bowel disease (dated by TCRdb to between 2018 and 2021). Libraries were made using 5' RACE. The sequencer was an Illumina HiSeq 2500. TCRdb reprocessed the public reads and reports one entry per CDR3 protein sequence, without DNA. Per the sample table, the count is fewer than 400,000 distinct CDR3 sequences. The ten top clones hold 5.6% of the sample. Sequencing input: blood. The receptors come from a human donor with ulcerative colitis or Crohn's disease, or a healthy co-twin of an affected twin (not recorded which).

V is TRBV18 and J is TRBJ2-1; without DNA, the TCRdb call of TRBD2 cannot be checked. Germline lookup yields CDR1 KGHSH and CDR2 LQKENI. The CDR3 totals 14 residues. CDR3: CASSRTSGSNEQFF.

The chain employs TRBV10-2 and TRBJ2-7; TCRdb reports TRBD2, a call that lacks DNA to check it against. The V gene's germline CDR1 is WSHSY and CDR2 SAAADI. This CDR3 has 14 residues. This CDR3 is CASRLAGGPYEQYF.

This chain joins TRBV7-2 and TRBJ2-2; no DNA is available, so the TRBD1 call from TCRdb remains unchecked. In germline, CDR1 is SGHTA, CDR2 FQGNSA. The CDR3 spans 16 residues. This CDR3 reads CASSPPTLRGTGELFF.

V gene TRBV11-2 combines with J gene TRBJ2-5; there is no DNA to check the TCRdb D call of TRBD2. Germline loops: CDR1 SGHAT, CDR2 FQNNGV. This CDR3 is built from 17 residues. The CDR3 loop reads CASSSNRGLAGLETQYF.

This chain connects TRBV4-2 to TRBJ2-2; TCRdb names TRBD1, which stays unverified in the absence of DNA. In germline, CDR1 is LGHNA, CDR2 YNFKEQ. This CDR3 comprises 18 residues. CDR3 loop: CASSQDLLGQGNTGELFF.

The CDR3 sequence is CSARDYSELNTEAFF. The chain carries TRBV20-1 and TRBJ1-1. Germline V CDR1 and CDR2: DFQATT, SNEGSKA (reference sequence). This CDR3 has 15 residues.

The genes are TRBV20-1 and TRBJ2-7. The CDR3 covers 16 residues. Germline V gene sequence: CDR1 DFQATT, CDR2 SNEGSKA (reference sequence). This CDR3 is CSARASDTFSLYEQYF.

The CDR3 reads CASSYTGTGETGELFF. The chain carries TRBV5-1 and TRBJ2-2; the TRBD1 assignment by TCRdb is unverifiable without DNA. The germline gives CDR1 SGHRS, CDR2 YFSETQ. The length of the CDR3 is 16 residues.

The rearrangement links TRBV28 to TRBJ2-7. This CDR3 contains 13 residues. Germline CDR1 reads MDHEN; CDR2 reads SYDVKM. CDR3 loop: CASSLVEPYEQYF.

The chain employs TRBV7-9 and TRBJ2-3; lacking DNA, the TRBD1 call made by TCRdb goes unchecked. The CDR3 sequence is 16 residues long. Germline V CDR1 and CDR2: SEHNR, FQNEAQ (reference sequence). CDR3 sequence reads: CASSPQLTGITDTQYF.

The gene calls are TRBV12-3 or TRBV12-4 and TRBJ2-7; TCRdb outputs TRBD1, but without DNA this stays unchecked. This CDR3 region has 14 residues. CDR3 residues: CASSPGTAGMKQYF.

The chain uses TRBV12-3 or TRBV12-4 and TRBJ1-4; TCRdb picks TRBD1, but there is no DNA to check that call. The CDR3 totals 13 residues. CDR3 residues: CASSLTVNEKLFF.

The chain links TRBV12-3 or TRBV12-4 to TRBJ1-1. CDR3 length: 13 amino acids. CDR3 sequence: CASNMRENTEAFF.

This chain links TRBV6-1 with TRBJ1-6; TCRdb names TRBD1, which stays unverified in the absence of DNA. Germline CDR1 reads MNHNS; CDR2 reads SASEGT. This CDR3 has 15 amino acids. The CDR3 loop is CASSEAGQGNSPLHF.

The genes are TRBV12-3 or TRBV12-4 and TRBJ2-3; TCRdb designates TRBD1, a call that cannot be tested without DNA. CDR3 length equals 13 residues. The CDR3 protein is CASRRDITYTQYF.